This TCR beta chain was captured in a study of CD8 T cells in Susac syndrome. Sequencing of TCR beta drew on CD8+ and CD4+ T cells from blood. Controls were age- and sex-matched healthy donors. Through negative isolation, CD4+ and CD8+ T cells were obtained, while TEMRA cells were enriched using FACS. Random hexamers were used to reverse transcribe an amount of about 0.5 to 1 ug RNA. A single record per CDR3 protein comes from TCRdb applying MiXCR to the immunoSEQ multiplex PCR reads. The sample lists 45,000 to 60,000 distinct CDR3 sequences, 80% to 95% occurring once. The sample comprised CD8+ T cells from PBMCs. This TCR was sampled from a human donor in good health.

The CDR3 is CASSLGGDSNQPQHF. CDR3 sequence (DNA): TGCGCCAGCAGCTTGGGAGGCGACAGCAATCAGCCCCAGCATTTT. The chain carries TRBV5-1 and TRBJ1-5; D is unclear. CDR1 and CDR2 (germline): SGHRS, YFSETQ. Trimming took off 0 bases at V and 1 base at J, with 8 bases between the two ends. The length of the CDR3 is 15 residues.